These T cell receptor beta chains were read from a single sample in a study of T cell responses to AZD1222 COVID-19 vaccine. The method was immunoSEQ multiplex PCR; TCRdb's version includes in-frame clones alone and lacks a portion of them. The table has 89,000 or so clones, about 90% seen once. Sequenced material: peripheral blood, taken 28 days after the second AZD1222 dose. The receptors come from an adult who received the AZD1222 COVID-19 vaccine. The CDR3 runs from the conserved cysteine through the conserved F or W. Fields, in order: D gene, J gene, V gene, clone size, CDR3 protein, CDR3 DNA. D genes are given only for firm matches. Size is stated for part of the rows, as once, few or many counts, or as a class when the clone is expanded.

D: NA; J: TRBJ1-3; V: TRBV6-5; size: NA; CDR3: CASSVISGNTIYF; DNA: TGTGCCAGCTCCGTCATCTCTGGAAACACCATATATTTT
D: TRBD2; J: TRBJ2-3; V: TRBV27; size: NA; CDR3: CASSLRTSGTPDTQYF; DNA: TGTGCCAGCAGTTTAAGGACTAGCGGGACGCCAGATACGCAGTATTTT
D: NA; J: TRBJ1-3; V: TRBV2; size: NA; CDR3: CASIGQLSGNTIYF; DNA: TGTGCCAGCATTGGACAGTTATCTGGAAACACCATATATTTT
D: NA; J: TRBJ2-7; V: TRBV28; size: once; CDR3: CASSLWVKEQYF; DNA: TGTGCCAGCAGTTTATGGGTGAAGGAGCAGTACTTC
D: TRBD1; J: TRBJ2-1; V: TRBV5-1; size: NA; CDR3: CASSRDRYNEQFF; DNA: TGCGCCAGCAGCCGGGACAGGTACAATGAGCAGTTCTTC
D: TRBD1; J: TRBJ2-7; V: TRBV6-5; size: NA; CDR3: CASIRTGALYEQYF; DNA: TGTGCCAGCATCCGGACAGGGGCCCTCTACGAGCAGTACTTC
D: NA; J: TRBJ1-1; V: TRBV11-2; size: medium-sized; CDR3: CASSLGSRVNTEAFF; DNA: TGTGCCAGCAGCTTAGGGTCCAGGGTGAACACTGAAGCTTTCTTT
D: NA; J: TRBJ1-2; V: TRBV19; size: NA; CDR3: CASSPRRASYGYTF; DNA: TGTGCCAGTAGTCCCCGAAGGGCGTCCTATGGCTACACCTTC
D: NA; J: TRBJ2-3; V: TRBV25-1; size: NA; CDR3: CASSENGAGPKADTQYF; DNA: TGTGCCAGCAGTGAAAATGGGGCAGGCCCCAAAGCAGATACGCAGTATTTT
D: NA; J: TRBJ1-5; V: TRBV30; size: NA; CDR3: CAWSVLQGGNQPQHF; DNA: TGTGCCTGGAGTGTTCTTCAGGGTGGCAATCAGCCCCAGCATTTT
D: TRBD1; J: TRBJ1-2; V: TRBV4-1; size: NA; CDR3: CASSQEPRTGTYGYTF; DNA: TGCGCCAGCAGCCAAGAGCCACGGACAGGGACCTATGGCTACACCTTC
D: NA; J: TRBJ1-2; V: TRBV10-3; size: once; CDR3: CAISEGGSLRGYTF; DNA: TGTGCCATCAGTGAGGGGGGGTCCTTGAGGGGCTACACCTTC
D: TRBD1; J: TRBJ2-5; V: TRBV19; size: NA; CDR3: CASSLRDRGQETQYF; DNA: TGTGCCAGTAGTCTTCGGGACAGGGGGCAAGAGACCCAGTACTTC
D: NA; J: TRBJ1-1; V: TRBV7-3; size: once; CDR3: CASSFNRNTEAFF; DNA: TGTGCCAGCAGCTTCAACAGAAACACTGAAGCTTTCTTT